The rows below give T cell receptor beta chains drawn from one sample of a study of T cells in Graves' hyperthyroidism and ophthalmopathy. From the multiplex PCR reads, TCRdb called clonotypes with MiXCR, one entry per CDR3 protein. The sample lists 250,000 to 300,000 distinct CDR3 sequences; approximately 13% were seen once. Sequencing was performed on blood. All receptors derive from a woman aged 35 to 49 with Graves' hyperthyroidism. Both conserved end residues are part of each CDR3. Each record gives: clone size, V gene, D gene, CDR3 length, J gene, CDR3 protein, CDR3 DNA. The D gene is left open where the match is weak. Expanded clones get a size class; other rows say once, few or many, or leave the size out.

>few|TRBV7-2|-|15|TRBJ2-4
CASSLGHARVTIQYF
TGTGCCAGCAGCTTAGGCCACGCGAGGGTCACCATTCAGTACTTC
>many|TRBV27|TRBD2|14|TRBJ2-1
CASSETSGSLEQFF
TGTGCCAGCAGTGAGACTAGCGGGAGCCTTGAGCAGTTCTTC
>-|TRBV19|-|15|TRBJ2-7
CASTPAVGSSYEQYF
TGTGCCAGCACCCCCGCTGTGGGAAGCTCCTACGAGCAGTACTTC
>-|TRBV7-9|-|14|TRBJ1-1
CASSFQGRDAEAFF
TGTGCCAGCAGCTTCCAGGGGCGCGACGCTGAAGCTTTCTTT
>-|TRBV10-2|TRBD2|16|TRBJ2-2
CASRDGAGAVPGELFF
TGCGCCAGCAGAGATGGGGCGGGAGCAGTACCCGGGGAGCTGTTTTTT
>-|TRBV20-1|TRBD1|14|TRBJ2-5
CSAGGGQGQETQYF
TGCAGTGCTGGCGGGGGACAGGGGCAAGAGACCCAGTACTTC
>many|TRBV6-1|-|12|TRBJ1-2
CASSEDGSGYTF
TGTGCCAGCAGTGAAGACGGATCCGGCTACACCTTC
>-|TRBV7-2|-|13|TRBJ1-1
CASSYQVGSGAFF
TGTGCCAGCAGCTACCAAGTGGGATCCGGCGCTTTCTTT
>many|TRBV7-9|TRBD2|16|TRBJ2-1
CASSLVIAGGEDEQFF
TGTGCCAGCAGCTTAGTGATAGCGGGAGGGGAAGATGAGCAGTTCTTC
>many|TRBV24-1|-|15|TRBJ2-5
CATSDGGFGQETQYF
TGTGCCACCAGTGATGGGGGTTTCGGGCAAGAGACCCAGTACTTC
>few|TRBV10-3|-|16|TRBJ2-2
CAISGYQDSNTGELFF
TGTGCCATCAGTGGTTACCAGGACTCGAACACCGGGGAGCTGTTTTTT
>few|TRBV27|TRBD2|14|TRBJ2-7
CASSPASGSGEQYF
TGTGCCAGCAGTCCCGCTAGCGGGAGTGGCGAGCAGTACTTC
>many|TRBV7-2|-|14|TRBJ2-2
CASSLLGQTGELFF
TGTGCCAGCAGCCTATTAGGTCAGACCGGGGAGCTGTTTTTT
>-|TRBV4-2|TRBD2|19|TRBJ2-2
CASSQDGTSGRGNTGELFF
TGTGCCAGCAGCCAAGACGGGACTAGCGGCCGGGGGAACACCGGGGAGCTGTTTTTT
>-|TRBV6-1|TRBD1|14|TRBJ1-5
CASSLTGRDQPQHF
TGTGCCAGCAGCCTGACAGGGAGGGATCAGCCCCAGCATTTT
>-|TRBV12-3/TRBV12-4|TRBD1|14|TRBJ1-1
CASSPRQGGTEAFF
TGTGCCAGCAGTCCACGACAGGGAGGCACTGAAGCTTTCTTT
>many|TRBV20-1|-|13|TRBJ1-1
CSASRRPNTEAFF
TGCAGTGCGAGCAGGCGACCGAACACTGAAGCTTTCTTT
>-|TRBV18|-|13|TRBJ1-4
CASSPSLNEKLFF
TGTGCCAGCTCACCCAGCTTAAATGAAAAACTGTTTTTT
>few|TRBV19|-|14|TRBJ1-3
CASKAGVSGNTIYF
TGTGCCAGTAAAGCAGGAGTTTCCGGAAACACCATATATTTT
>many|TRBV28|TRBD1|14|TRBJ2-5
CASSLLGQGQAQYF
TGTGCCAGCAGTTTATTGGGACAGGGCCAGGCCCAGTACTTC
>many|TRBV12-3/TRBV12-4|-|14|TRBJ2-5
CASSQTPGLETQYF
TGTGCCAGCAGTCAAACTCCAGGGTTAGAGACCCAGTACTTC
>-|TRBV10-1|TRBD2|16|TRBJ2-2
CASSGPPGLNTGELFF
TGCGCCAGCAGTGGACCACCGGGACTAAACACCGGGGAGCTGTTTTTT
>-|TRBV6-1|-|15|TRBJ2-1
CASSDEVSSYNEQFF
TGTGCCAGCAGTGATGAGGTTAGCTCCTACAATGAGCAGTTCTTC
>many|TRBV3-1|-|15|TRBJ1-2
CASSPPRGTNYGYTF
TGTGCCAGCAGCCCCCCCAGGGGAACTAACTATGGCTACACCTTC
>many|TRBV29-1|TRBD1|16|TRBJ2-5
CSVEGDGQAQQETQYF
TGCAGCGTTGAAGGAGACGGACAGGCCCAACAAGAGACCCAGTACTTC
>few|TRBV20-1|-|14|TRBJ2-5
CSVKGAQGGETQYF
TGCAGTGTAAAAGGAGCTCAAGGTGGGGAGACCCAGTACTTC
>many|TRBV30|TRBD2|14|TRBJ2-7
CAGGQLAGGVEQYF
TGTGCCGGCGGACAACTAGCGGGAGGGGTCGAGCAGTACTTC
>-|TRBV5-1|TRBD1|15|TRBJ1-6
CASSLSGTENSPLHF
TGCGCCAGCAGCTTGAGCGGGACAGAAAATTCACCCCTCCACTTT
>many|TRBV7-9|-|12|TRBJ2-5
CASSFDQETQYF
TGTGCCAGCAGCTTTGATCAAGAGACCCAGTACTTC
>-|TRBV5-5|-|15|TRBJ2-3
CASSLEGFWTDTQYF
TGTGCCAGCAGCTTGGAAGGCTTTTGGACAGATACGCAGTATTTT
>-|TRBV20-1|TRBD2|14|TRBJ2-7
CSARSSGRASEQYF
TGCAGTGCTAGATCTAGCGGGAGGGCCTCCGAGCAGTACTTC
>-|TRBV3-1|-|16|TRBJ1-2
CASSQGSAPSPVGYTF
TGTGCCAGCAGCCAAGGAAGCGCCCCTTCCCCGGTTGGCTACACCTTC
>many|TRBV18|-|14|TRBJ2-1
CASSPPPGDNEQFF
TGTGCCAGCTCACCCCCGCCCGGGGACAATGAGCAGTTCTTC
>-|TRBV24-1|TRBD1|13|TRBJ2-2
CATRTGNTGELFF
TGTGCCACAAGGACAGGGAACACCGGGGAGCTGTTTTTT
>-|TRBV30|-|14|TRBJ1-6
CAWSVNRVGSPLHF
TGTGCCTGGAGTGTTAACAGGGTAGGATCACCCCTCCACTTT
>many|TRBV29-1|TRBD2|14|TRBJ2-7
CSVGLAGYSYEQYF
TGCAGCGTAGGACTAGCGGGCTATTCCTACGAGCAGTACTTC
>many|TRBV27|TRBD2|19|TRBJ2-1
CASSPTSITSGRAINEQFF
TGTGCCAGCAGTCCCACCAGTATTACTAGCGGGAGGGCCATCAATGAGCAGTTCTTC
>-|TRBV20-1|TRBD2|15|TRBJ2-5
CSASDPRTSGETQYF
TGCAGTGCTAGTGACCCCCGGACTAGCGGAGAGACCCAGTACTTC
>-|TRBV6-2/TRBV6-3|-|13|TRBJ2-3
CASRKTSTDTQYF
TGTGCCAGCAGGAAGACTAGCACAGATACGCAGTATTTT
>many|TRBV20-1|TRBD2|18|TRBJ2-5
CSASPNEGTSGEQETQYF
TGCAGTGCTAGCCCGAATGAAGGTACTAGCGGGGAGCAAGAGACCCAGTACTTC
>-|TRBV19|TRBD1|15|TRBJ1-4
CASSTTGEGNEKLFF
TGTGCCAGTAGTACGACAGGGGAGGGTAATGAAAAACTGTTTTTT
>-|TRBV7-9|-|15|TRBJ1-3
CASSPPGVGGNTIYF
TGTGCCAGCAGCCCCCCAGGGGTAGGTGGAAACACCATATATTTT
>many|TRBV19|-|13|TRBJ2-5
CASRVQDQETQYF
TGTGCCAGTAGGGTACAGGACCAAGAGACCCAGTACTTC
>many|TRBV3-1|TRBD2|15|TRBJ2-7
CASSQGSGRALEQYF
TGTGCCAGCAGCCAAGGGAGCGGGAGGGCCCTCGAGCAGTACTTC
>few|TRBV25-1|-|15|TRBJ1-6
CASSGGGAYNSPLHF
TGTGCCAGCAGTGGTGGGGGCGCCTATAATTCACCCCTCCACTTT
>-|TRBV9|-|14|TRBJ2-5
CASSGGQIQETQYF
TGTGCCAGCAGCGGTGGACAGATCCAAGAGACCCAGTACTTC
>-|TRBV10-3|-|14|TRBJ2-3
CAISGIAGTDTQYF
TGTGCCATCAGTGGGATAGCGGGCACAGATACGCAGTATTTT
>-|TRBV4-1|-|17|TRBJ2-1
CASSQGPRPSSYNEQFF
TGCGCCAGCAGCCAAGGTCCGCGCCCCAGCTCCTACAATGAGCAGTTCTTC
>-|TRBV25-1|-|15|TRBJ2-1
CASSAGALSYNEQFF
TGTGCCAGCTCCGCAGGGGCGTTATCCTACAATGAGCAGTTCTTC
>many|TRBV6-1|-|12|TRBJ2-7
CASSSSQDEQYF
TGTGCCAGCAGTTCATCCCAAGACGAGCAGTACTTC
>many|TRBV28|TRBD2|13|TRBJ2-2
CASISGRTGELFF
TGTGCCAGCATTAGCGGGAGGACCGGGGAGCTGTTTTTT
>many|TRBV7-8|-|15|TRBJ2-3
CASSLGTYRTDTQYF
TGTGCCAGCAGCTTAGGAACCTACCGCACAGATACGCAGTATTTT
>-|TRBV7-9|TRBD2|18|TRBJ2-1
CASSRRLAVEGRRDEQFF
TGTGCCAGCAGCCGTCGACTAGCGGTGGAGGGAAGGAGGGATGAGCAGTTCTTC
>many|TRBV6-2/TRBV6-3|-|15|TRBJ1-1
CASSQETEMNTEAFF
TGTGCCAGCAGTCAAGAAACTGAAATGAACACTGAAGCTTTCTTT
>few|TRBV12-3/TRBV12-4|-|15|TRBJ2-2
CASRPSLANTGELFF
TGTGCCAGCAGACCCTCGCTCGCGAACACCGGGGAGCTGTTTTTT
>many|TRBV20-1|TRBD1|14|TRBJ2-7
CSALGTGTSYEQYF
TGCAGTGCTCTAGGGACAGGGACATCCTACGAGCAGTACTTC